This TCR beta chain was found in a study of siplizumab effects on memory and regulatory T cells. Study-wide findings and caveats: Sequences below about 10^-5 frequency were poorly captured, and few alloreactive clones mapped to unstimulated subsets.

V lost 4 bases, J lost 9 bases, and 14 bases stayed unmatched. CDR1 and CDR2 (germline): SGHRS, YFSETQ. CDR3 length: 16 residues. Of note for this clone: Antigen unknown.

Data came from immunoSEQ multiplex PCR; TCRdb stores just in-frame clones and leaves some out. The data show over 80,000 clones, roughly 89% seen once. The V call is TRBV5-1, the J call TRBJ2-1; 9 nucleotides agree with TRBD2. Sequencing input: Tregs sorted from blood. This TCR was sampled from a human donor in good health. CDR3 sequence (DNA): TGCGCCAGCAGCCCCACAGCGGGGGGCGTTCGGGTTGAGCAGTTCTTC. Amino acid sequence: CASSPTAGGVRVEQFF. Full variable domain (missing parts from reference TRBV5-1 and TRBJ2-1): KAGVTQTPRYLIKTRGQQVTLSCSPISGHRSVSWYQQTPGQGLQFLFEYFSETQRNKGNFPGRFSGRQFSNSRSEMNVSTLELGDSALYLCASSPTAGGVRVEQFFGPGTRLTVL.